This TCR beta chain came from a study of cytomegalovirus exposure and HLA in healthy donors. PCR primers comprised 60 Vbeta and 13 Jbeta primers. Here immunoSEQ multiplex PCR was the method, and the copy in TCRdb shows in-frame clones only, minus some. This sample's table has roughly 54,000 clones. This CDR3 has 12 residues. With V trimmed by 6 bases and J by 9 bases, 5 bases remained unmatched. Per germline, CDR1 SGHTA and CDR2 FQGTGA. Turning to this clone: Other nucleotide sequences in the sample specify the same CDR3.

The material sequenced was PBMCs. V gene TRBV7-3 combines with J gene TRBJ2-1, with TRBD2 matching 7 bases. The receptor comes from a woman aged 25 to 39 in good health and CMV-seropositive. The CDR3, as DNA: TGTGCCAGCAGAGATGGGGGGGGTGAGCAGTTCTTC. Residues: CASRDGGGEQFF. The whole variable domain, filled in from reference TRBV7-3 and TRBJ2-1, reads GAGVSQTPSNKVTEKGKYVELRCDPISGHTALYWYRQSLGQGPEFLIYFQGTGAADDSGLPNDRFFAVRPEGSVSTLKIQRTERGDSAVYLCASRDGGGEQFFGPGTRLTVL.